Below are 9 T cell receptor delta chains sequenced from a single sample in a study of gamma-delta T cells after stem cell transplantation. TCRdb made new clone calls on the RT-PCR reads using CATT. This repertoire shows about 1,400 delta-chain clones, around 43% found once; its top ten account for 40% to 60%. Sequencing input: gamma-delta T cells. The source of these receptors is a human donor. It is not recorded whose cells these are; they may come from a transplant donor.

This clone is medium-sized (0.01 to 0.1%) in the sample. CDR3 in amino acids: CALGEPGPSSILPGQTDKLIF. The CDR3 coding sequence is TGTGCTCTTGGGGAACCAGGGCCTTCCTCTATCCTACCGGGGCAGACCGATAAACTCATCTTT. The V gene is TRDV1, the J gene TRDJ1; 7 bases are shared with TRDD2. Germline CDR1 and CDR2: TSWWSYY and QGS. The CDR3 extends over 21 amino acids. J lost 2 bases, V lost 1 base, and 22 bases had no gene match.

On this clone: Only one base separates this from a far larger clonotype, so it likely reflects a read error. The gene calls are TRDV2 and TRDJ3; TRDD3 matches 13 bases. This CDR3 contains 25 residues. CDR1 is GEAIGNYY, CDR2 EKD, per germline. The DNA for the CDR3 is TGTGCCTGTGACACCGGCCCGTACTGGGGGATACGACTCAAAGTGGGCCCCTGGGACGCCCGACAGATGTTTTTC. Translated, it gives CACDTGPYWGIRLKVGPWDARQMFF.

Comments on this clone: Other nucleotide sequences in the sample specify the same CDR3. This sequence joins TRDV1 and TRDJ1, with TRDD3 matching 7 bases. Germline CDR1 reads TSWWSYY; CDR2 reads QGS. V gave up 2 bases and J gave up 0 bases; unmatched junction bases: 27. CDR3 length equals 23 residues. CDR3: CALGESSPVGEILPWDYTDKLIF. CDR3 DNA: TGTGCTCTTGGGGAATCATCCCCGGTGGGGGAGATACTTCCCTGGGATTACACCGATAAACTCATCTTT.

This clone is large in the sample. The genes are TRDV1 and TRDJ2; the D gene is possibly TRDD2 (6 bases). V was clipped by 4 bases and J by 8 bases, with 26 bases between them. This CDR3 contains 18 residues. Germline V gene data show CDR1 as TSWWSYY and CDR2 as QGS. The CDR3 DNA is TGTGCTCTTGGGGGCCCCCCTTCCGGGCCTTGGGGTCCGGCACAACTCTTCTTT. The encoded protein is CALGGPPSGPWGPAQLFF.

About this clone: A far larger clone is just one base off, so this is likely a read error. CDR3 sequence (DNA): TGTGCCTGTGACCCGATTCAAGGAAGGGGTTCCCGGGACACCCGACAGATGTTTTTC. Translating gives CACDPIQGRGSRDTRQMFF. This rearrangement joins TRDV2 to TRDJ3, with D hard to call. Trimming cost V 3 bases and J 5 bases, with 22 bases left between them. The CDR3 covers 19 residues. The germline CDR1 and CDR2 sequences are GEAIGNYY and EKD.

The V gene is TRDV2, the J gene TRDJ1; 10 positions match TRDD3. CDR3 length: 21 residues. In germline, CDR1 is GEAIGNYY, CDR2 EKD. J was trimmed by 1 base and V by 3 bases; bases with no gene match: 22. The CDR3 reads CACDPVSTSVTGGFITDKLIF. The CDR3 DNA reads TGTGCCTGTGACCCTGTCTCGACCTCCGTGACTGGGGGATTCATCACCGATAAACTCATCTTT.

This clone appeared once. A far larger clone differs by one base, so this is likely a read error. CDR3: CACDTLTGDTTLDADKPIF. For the CDR3, the DNA is TGTGCCTGTGACACTCTTACTGGGGATACCACCCTCGATGCCGATAAACCCATCTTT. The chain carries TRDV2 and TRDJ1; 8 nucleotides align to TRDD3. The CDR3 spans 19 residues. Looked up from germline, CDR1 is GEAIGNYY and CDR2 is EKD.

This clone qualifies as medium-sized (0.01 to 0.1%). The chain employs TRDV3 and TRDJ1, with a weak D call TRDD3 (6 bases). Per germline, CDR1 TVYSNPD and CDR2 GDNSRS (reference sequence). The germline V and J ends were trimmed by 0 bases and 0 bases, with 14 bases remaining between them. The CDR3 contains 15 residues. The CDR3 nucleotides read TGTGCCTTTAGAAGTCTGGGGACGTACACCGATAAACTCATCTTT. This gives the protein CAFRSLGTYTDKLIF.

Remarks on this clone: Only one base separates this from a far larger clonotype, so it likely reflects a read error. Other DNA sequences in this sample translate to the same CDR3. The V and J genes are TRDV1 and TRDJ1; D remains ambiguous. The CDR3 has 15 amino acids. Per the germline V gene, CDR1 is TSWWSYY and CDR2 is QGS. V lost 0 bases and J 1 base, leaving 9 bases between the germline ends. CDR3 coding DNA: TGTGCTCTTGGGGAACTAGGGTTATCCACCGATAAACTCATCTTT. It translates to CALGELGLSTDKLIF.